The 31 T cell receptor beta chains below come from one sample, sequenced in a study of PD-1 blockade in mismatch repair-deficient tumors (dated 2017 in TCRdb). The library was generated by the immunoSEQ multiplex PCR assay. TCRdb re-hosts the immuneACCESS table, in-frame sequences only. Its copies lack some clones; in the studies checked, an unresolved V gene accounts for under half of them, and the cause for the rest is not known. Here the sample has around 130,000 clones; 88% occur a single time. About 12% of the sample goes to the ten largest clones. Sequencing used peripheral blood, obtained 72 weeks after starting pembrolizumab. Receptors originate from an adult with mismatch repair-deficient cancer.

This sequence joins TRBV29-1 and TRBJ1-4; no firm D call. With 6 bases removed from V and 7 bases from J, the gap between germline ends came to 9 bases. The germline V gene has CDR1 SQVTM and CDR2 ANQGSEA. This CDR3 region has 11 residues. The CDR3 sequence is CSVGLGEKLFF. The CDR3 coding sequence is TGCAGCGTGGGGTTGGGTGAAAAACTGTTTTTT.

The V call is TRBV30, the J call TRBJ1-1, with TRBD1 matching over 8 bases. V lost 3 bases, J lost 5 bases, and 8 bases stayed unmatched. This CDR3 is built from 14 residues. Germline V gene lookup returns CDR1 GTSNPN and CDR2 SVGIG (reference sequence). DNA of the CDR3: TGTGCCTGGAGCGCGACAGGGGCAAGGACTGAAGCTTTCTTT. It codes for CAWSATGARTEAFF.

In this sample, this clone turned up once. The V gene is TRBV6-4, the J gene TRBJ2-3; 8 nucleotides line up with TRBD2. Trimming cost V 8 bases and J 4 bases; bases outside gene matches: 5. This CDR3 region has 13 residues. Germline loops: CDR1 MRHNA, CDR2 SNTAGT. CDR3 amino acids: CASGTRGADTQYF. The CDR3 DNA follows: TGTGCCAGCGGGACTAGGGGCGCAGATACGCAGTATTTT.

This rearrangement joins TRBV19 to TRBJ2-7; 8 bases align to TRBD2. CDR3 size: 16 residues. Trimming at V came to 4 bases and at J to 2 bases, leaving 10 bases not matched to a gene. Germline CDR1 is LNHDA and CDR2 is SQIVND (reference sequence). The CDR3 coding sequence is TGTGCCAGTAGTAGGGCGGGAGGCGGCCGCCCCTACGAGCAGTACTTC. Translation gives CASSRAGGGRPYEQYF.

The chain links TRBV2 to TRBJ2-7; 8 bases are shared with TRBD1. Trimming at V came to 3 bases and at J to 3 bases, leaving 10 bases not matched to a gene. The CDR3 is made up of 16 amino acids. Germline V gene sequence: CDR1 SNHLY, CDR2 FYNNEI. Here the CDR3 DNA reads TGTGCCAGCAGTGATGAGGTTGTTGGACAGGGCTACGAGCAGTACTTC. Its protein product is CASSDEVVGQGYEQYF.

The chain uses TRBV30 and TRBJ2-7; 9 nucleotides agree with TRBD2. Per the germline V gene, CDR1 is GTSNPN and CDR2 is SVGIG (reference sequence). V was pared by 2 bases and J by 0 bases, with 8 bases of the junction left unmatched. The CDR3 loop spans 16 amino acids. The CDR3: CAWSNYPAGGSYEQYF. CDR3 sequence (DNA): TGTGCCTGGAGTAACTACCCAGCGGGAGGCTCCTACGAGCAGTACTTC.

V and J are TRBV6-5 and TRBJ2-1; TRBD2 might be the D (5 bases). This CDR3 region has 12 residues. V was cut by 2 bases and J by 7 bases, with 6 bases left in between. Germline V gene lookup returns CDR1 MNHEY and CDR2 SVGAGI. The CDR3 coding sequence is TGTGCCAGCAGTTACCCGGGGAATGAGCAGTTCTTC. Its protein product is CASSYPGNEQFF.

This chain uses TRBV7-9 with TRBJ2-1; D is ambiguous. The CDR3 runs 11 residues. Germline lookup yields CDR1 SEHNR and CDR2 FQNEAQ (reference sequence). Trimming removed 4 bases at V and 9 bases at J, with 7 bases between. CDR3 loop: CASSSMPEQFF. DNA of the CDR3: TGTGCCAGCAGCTCCATGCCTGAGCAGTTCTTC.

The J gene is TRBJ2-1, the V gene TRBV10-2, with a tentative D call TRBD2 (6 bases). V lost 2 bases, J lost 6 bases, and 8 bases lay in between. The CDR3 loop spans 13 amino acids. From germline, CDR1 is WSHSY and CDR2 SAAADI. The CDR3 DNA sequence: TGCGCCAGCAGTGAGCTAGCGACCAATGAGCAGTTCTTC. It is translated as CASSELATNEQFF.

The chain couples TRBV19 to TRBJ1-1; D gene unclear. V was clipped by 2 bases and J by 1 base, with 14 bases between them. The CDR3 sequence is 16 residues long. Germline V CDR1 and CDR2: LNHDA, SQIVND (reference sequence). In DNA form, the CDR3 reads TGTGCCAGTAGTATAATTGGCGCCACAAAGAACACTGAAGCTTTCTTT. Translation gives CASSIIGATKNTEAFF. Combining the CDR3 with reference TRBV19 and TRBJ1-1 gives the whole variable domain DGGITQSPKYLFRKEGQNVTLSCEQNLNHDAMYWYRQDPGQGLRLIYYSQIVNDFQKGDIAEGYSVSREKKESFPLTVTSAQKNPTAFYLCASSIIGATKNTEAFFGQGTRLTVV.

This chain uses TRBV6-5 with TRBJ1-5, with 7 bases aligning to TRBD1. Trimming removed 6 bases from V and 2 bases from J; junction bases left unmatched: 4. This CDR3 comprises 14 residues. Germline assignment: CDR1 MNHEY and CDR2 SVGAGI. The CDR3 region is CASSFRGGNQPQHF. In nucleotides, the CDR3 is TGTGCCAGCAGCTTCAGGGGGGGCAATCAGCCCCAGCATTTT.

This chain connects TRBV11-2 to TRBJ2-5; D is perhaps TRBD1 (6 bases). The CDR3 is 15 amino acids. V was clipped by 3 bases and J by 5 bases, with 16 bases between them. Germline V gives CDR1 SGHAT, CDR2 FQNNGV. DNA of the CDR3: TGTGCCAGCAGCTTGGGGGCCCAAAGAATCGAGACCCAGTACTTC. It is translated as CASSLGAQRIETQYF.

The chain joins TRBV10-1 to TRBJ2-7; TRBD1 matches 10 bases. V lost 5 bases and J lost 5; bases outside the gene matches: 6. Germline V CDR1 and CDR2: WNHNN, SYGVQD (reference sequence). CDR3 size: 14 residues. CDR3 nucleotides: TGCGCCAGCAGTTCCGGGACAGGGGTTCACGAGCAGTACTTC. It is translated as CASSSGTGVHEQYF.

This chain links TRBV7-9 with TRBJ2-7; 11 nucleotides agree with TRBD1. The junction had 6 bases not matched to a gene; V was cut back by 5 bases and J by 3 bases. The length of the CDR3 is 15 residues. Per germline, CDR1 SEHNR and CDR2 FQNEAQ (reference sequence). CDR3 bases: TGTGCCAGCAGCACCGGGACAGGGGGTATCTACGAGCAGTACTTC. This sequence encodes CASSTGTGGIYEQYF.

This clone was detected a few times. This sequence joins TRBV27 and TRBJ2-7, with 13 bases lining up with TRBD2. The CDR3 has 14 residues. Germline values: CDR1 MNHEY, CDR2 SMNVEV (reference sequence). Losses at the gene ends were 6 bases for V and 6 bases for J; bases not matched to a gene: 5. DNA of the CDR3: TGTGCCAGCAGCCGGGGGACTAGCGGGATCGAGCAGTACTTC. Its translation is CASSRGTSGIEQYF.

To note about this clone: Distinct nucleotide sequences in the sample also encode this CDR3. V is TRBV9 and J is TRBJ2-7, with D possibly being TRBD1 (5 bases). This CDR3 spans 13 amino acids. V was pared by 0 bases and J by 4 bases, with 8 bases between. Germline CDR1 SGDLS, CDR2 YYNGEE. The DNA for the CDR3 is TGTGCCAGCAGCGTAGTCCCAGGGTACGAGCAGTACTTC. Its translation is CASSVVPGYEQYF.

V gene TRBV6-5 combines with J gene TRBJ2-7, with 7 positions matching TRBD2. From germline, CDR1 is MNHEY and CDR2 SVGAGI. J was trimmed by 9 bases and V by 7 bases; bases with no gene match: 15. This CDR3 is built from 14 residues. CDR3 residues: CASTDNRASGLQYF. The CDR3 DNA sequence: TGTGCCAGCACGGACAACAGAGCTAGCGGACTGCAGTACTTC.

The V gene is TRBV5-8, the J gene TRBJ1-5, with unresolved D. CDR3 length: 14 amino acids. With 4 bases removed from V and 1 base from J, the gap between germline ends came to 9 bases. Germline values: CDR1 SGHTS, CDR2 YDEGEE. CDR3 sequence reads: CASSGDISNQPQHF. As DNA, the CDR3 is TGTGCCAGCAGCGGCGACATAAGCAATCAGCCCCAGCATTTT. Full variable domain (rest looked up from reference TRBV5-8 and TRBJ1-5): EAGVTQSPTHLIKTRGQQATLRCSPISGHTSVYWYQQALGLGLQFLLWYDEGEERNRGNFPPRFSGRQFPNYSSELNVNALELEDSALYLCASSGDISNQPQHFGDGTRLSIL.

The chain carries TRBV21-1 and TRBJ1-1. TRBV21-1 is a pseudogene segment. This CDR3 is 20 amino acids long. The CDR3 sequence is CASSKERGGRGPTLRTEAFF. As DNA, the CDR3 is TGTGCCAGCAGCAAAGAGAGGGGCGGACGGGGGCCCACCCTCAGAACTGAAGCTTTCTTT.

In nucleotides, the CDR3 is TGCGCCAGCAGCCAAGGTCCGCGCGGGAGGATCACCGGGGAGCTGTTTTTT. It encodes CASSQGPRGRITGELFF. The chain recombines TRBV4-3 with TRBJ2-2, with TRBD2 matching over 8 bases. V shed 1 base, J shed 4 bases, and the junction held 8 bases outside the gene matches. Germline V gene lookup returns CDR1 LGHNA and CDR2 YSLEER. The CDR3 covers 17 residues.

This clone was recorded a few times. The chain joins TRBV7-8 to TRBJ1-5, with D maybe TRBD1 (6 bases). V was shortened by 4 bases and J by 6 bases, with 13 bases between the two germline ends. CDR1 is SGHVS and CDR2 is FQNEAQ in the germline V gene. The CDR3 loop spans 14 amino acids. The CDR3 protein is CASSSRQGSQPQHF. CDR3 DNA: TGTGCCAGCAGCTCTCGGCAGGGGAGTCAGCCCCAGCATTTT.

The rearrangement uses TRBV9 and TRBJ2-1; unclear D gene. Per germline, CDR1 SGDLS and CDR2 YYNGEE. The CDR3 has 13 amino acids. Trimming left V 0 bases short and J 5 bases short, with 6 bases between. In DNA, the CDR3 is TGTGCCAGCAGCGTAGGATCCAACAATGAGCAGTTCTTC. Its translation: CASSVGSNNEQFF.

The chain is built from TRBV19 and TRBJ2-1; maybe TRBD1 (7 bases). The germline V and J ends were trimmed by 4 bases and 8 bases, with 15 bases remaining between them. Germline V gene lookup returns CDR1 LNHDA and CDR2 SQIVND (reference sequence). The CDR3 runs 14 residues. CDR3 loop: CASSRFQGGDEQFF. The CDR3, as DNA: TGTGCCAGTAGTAGGTTCCAGGGGGGCGATGAGCAGTTCTTC.

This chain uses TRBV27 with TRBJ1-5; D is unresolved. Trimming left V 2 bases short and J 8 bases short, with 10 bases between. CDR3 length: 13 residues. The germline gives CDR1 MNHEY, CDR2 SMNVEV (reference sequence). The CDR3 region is CASSLTAGKPQHF. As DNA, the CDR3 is TGTGCCAGCAGTTTAACGGCAGGAAAGCCCCAGCATTTT.

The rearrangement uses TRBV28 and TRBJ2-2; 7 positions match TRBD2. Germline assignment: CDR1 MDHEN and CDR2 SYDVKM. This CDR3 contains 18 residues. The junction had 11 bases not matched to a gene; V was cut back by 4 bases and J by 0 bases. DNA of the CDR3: TGTGCCAGCAGTTCATTAGCGGGCCCAATCGCGAACACCGGGGAGCTGTTTTTT. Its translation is CASSSLAGPIANTGELFF.

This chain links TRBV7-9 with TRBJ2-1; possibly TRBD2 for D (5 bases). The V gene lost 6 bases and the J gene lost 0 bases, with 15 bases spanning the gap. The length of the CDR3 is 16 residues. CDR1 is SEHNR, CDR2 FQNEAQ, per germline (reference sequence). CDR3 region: CASRPGLSSSYNEQFF. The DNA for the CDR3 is TGTGCCAGCAGACCCGGACTGTCTAGCTCCTACAATGAGCAGTTCTTC.

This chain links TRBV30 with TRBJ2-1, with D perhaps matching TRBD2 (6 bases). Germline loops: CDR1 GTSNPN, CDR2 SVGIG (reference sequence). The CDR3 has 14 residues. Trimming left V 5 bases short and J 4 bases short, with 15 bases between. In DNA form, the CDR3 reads TGTGCCTGGTCCCCGGGACTTATATACAATGAGCAGTTCTTC. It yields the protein CAWSPGLIYNEQFF. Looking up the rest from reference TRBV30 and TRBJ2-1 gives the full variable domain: SQTIHQWPATLVQPVGSPLSLECTVEGTSNPNLYWYRQAAGRGLQLLFYSVGIGQISSEVPQNLSASRPQDRQFILSSKKLLLSDSGFYLCAWSPGLIYNEQFFGPGTRLTVL.

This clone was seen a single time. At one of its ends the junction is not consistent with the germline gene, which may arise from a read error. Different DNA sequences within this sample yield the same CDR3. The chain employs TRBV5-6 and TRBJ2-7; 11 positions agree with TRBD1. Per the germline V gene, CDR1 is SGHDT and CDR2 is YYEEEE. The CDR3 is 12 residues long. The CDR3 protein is CASGQGAYEQYF. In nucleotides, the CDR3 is TGTGCCTCCGGACAGGGGGCGTACGAACAGTACTTC.

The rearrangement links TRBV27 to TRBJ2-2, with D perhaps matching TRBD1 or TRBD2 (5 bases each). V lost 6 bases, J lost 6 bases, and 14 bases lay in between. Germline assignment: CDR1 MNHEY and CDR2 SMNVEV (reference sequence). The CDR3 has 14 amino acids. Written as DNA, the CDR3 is TGTGCCAGCAGCGGGGCTAGCTCTCCCGGGGAGCTGTTTTTT. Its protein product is CASSGASSPGELFF.

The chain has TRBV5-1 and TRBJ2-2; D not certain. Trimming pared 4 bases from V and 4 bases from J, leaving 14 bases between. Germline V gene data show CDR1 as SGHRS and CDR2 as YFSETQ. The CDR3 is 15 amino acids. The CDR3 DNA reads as TGCGCCAGCAGCCTAGAAACCGCCGGCACCGGGGAGCTGTTTTTT. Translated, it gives CASSLETAGTGELFF.

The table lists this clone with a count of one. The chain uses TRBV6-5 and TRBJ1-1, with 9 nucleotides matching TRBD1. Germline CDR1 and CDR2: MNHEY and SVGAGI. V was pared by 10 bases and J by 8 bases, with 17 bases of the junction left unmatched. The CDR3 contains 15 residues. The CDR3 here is CATLATGGAGTEAFF. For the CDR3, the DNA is TGTGCCACCCTTGCGACAGGGGGAGCGGGGACGGAAGCTTTCTTT.